These T cell receptor beta chains were read from a single sample in a study of T-cell memory formation after mild COVID-19. TCRdb redid the calling of the 5' RACE reads with MiXCR, one entry per CDR3 protein. The data contain more than 70,000 distinct CDR3 sequences, approximately 15% of them singletons. The sequencing input was PBMCs or a T cell subset sorted from them (not recorded which). The source is an adult woman who had mild COVID-19 (a few samples of this study predate the infection). Cell type and time point are not known. Both conserved end residues are part of each CDR3. Fields, in order: V gene, J gene, CDR3 protein.

TRBV27	TRBJ2-7	CASSPGPSHEQYF
TRBV29-1	TRBJ2-3	CSVETPAQGTDTQYF
TRBV12-3/TRBV12-4	TRBJ2-5	CASSPVRGPETQYF
TRBV5-1	TRBJ2-2	CASSPGTSEQGELFF
TRBV5-1	TRBJ2-1	CASSLGQGRDEQFF
TRBV15	TRBJ2-6	CATSRQDRGASGANVLTF
TRBV28	TRBJ1-4	CASSSSHRKLFF
TRBV5-1	TRBJ2-7	CASSNKATSSYEQYF
TRBV20-1	TRBJ2-1	CSADTGGSAPSHNEQFF
TRBV12-3/TRBV12-4	TRBJ2-7	CARSLAGSSYEQYF
TRBV9	TRBJ1-2	CASSDGSTNYGYTF
TRBV7-9	TRBJ2-5	CASSPGPRETQYF
TRBV12-3/TRBV12-4	TRBJ2-2	CASGLAGETGELFF
TRBV30	TRBJ1-2	CAWANYGYTF
TRBV5-1	TRBJ2-1	CASSFRGGDNEQFF
TRBV5-4	TRBJ1-1	CASSLSLRQVMNTEAFF
TRBV24-1	TRBJ2-7	CATSDLEGPGPYEQYF
TRBV5-1	TRBJ2-7	CASSPPGTGFYEQYF
TRBV5-1	TRBJ2-7	CASSVTGEGEQYF
TRBV27	TRBJ1-1	CASSLSAAAEAFF
TRBV6-6	TRBJ2-1	CASSYRLAQPYNEQFF
TRBV4-1	TRBJ1-3	CASSQETGGTGNTIYF
TRBV9	TRBJ2-6	CASSVSGSPSGANVLTF
TRBV12-3/TRBV12-4	TRBJ2-5	CASSLGSGTAQETQYF